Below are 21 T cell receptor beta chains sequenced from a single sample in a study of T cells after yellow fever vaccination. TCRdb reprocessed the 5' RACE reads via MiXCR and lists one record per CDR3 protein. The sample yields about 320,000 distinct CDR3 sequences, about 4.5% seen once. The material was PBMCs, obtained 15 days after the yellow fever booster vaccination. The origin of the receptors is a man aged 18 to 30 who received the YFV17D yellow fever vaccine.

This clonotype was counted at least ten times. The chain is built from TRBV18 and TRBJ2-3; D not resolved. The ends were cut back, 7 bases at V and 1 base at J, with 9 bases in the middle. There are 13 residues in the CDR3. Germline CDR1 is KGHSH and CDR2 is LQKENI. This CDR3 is CASYKTGTDTQYF. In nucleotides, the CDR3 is TGTGCCAGCTACAAAACGGGCACAGATACGCAGTATTTT.

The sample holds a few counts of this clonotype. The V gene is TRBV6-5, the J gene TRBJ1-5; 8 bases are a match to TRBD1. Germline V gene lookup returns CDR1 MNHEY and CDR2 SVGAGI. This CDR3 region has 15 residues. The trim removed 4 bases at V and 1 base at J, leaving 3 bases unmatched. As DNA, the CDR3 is TGTGCCAGCAGTTGGACAGGGTCAAGCAATCAGCCCCAGCATTTT. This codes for CASSWTGSSNQPQHF.

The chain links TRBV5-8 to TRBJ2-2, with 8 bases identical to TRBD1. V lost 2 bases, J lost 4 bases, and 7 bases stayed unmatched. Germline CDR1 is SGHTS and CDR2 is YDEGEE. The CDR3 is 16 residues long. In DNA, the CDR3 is TGTGCCAGCAGCTTTGACAGGGGAGAAGTCACCGGGGAGCTGTTTTTT. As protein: CASSFDRGEVTGELFF.

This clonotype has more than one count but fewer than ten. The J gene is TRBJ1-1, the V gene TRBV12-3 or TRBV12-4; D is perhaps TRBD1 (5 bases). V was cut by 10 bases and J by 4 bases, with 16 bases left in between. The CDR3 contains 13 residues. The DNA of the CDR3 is TGTGCCACCGCGGGGGGGTACGGCACTGAAGCTTTCTTT. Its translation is CATAGGYGTEAFF.

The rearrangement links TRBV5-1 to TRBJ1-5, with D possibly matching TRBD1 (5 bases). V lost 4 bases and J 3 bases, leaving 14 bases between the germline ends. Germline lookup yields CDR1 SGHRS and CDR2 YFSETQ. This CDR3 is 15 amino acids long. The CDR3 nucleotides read TGCGCCAGCAGCCCTGTCGGGGGGACCAATCAGCCCCAGCATTTT. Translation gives CASSPVGGTNQPQHF.

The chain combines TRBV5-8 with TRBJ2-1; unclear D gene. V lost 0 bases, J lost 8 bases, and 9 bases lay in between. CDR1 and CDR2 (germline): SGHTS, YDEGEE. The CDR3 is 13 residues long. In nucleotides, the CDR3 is TGTGCCAGCAGCTTGGAGATGAGCCATGAGCAGTTCTTC. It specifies CASSLEMSHEQFF. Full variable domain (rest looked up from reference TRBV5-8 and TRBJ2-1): EAGVTQSPTHLIKTRGQQATLRCSPISGHTSVYWYQQALGLGLQFLLWYDEGEERNRGNFPPRFSGRQFPNYSSELNVNALELEDSALYLCASSLEMSHEQFFGPGTRLTVL.

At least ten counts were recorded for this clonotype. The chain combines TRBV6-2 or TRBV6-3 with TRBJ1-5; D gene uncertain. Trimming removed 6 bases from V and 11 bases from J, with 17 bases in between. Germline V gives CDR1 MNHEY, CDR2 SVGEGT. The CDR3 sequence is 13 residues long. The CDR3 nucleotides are TGTGCCAGCAGCTACGGTCCACGTATAGCCCAGCATTTT. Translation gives CASSYGPRIAQHF.

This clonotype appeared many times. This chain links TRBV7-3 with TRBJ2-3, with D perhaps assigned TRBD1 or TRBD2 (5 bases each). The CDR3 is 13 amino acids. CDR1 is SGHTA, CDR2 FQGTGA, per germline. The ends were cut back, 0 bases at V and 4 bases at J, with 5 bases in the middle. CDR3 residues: CASSLTGADTQYF. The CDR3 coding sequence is TGTGCCAGCAGCTTAACGGGGGCAGATACGCAGTATTTT.

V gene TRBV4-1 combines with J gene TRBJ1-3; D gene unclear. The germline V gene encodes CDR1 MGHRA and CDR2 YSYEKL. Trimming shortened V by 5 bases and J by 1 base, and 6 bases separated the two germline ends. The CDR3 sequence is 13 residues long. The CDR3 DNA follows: TGCGCCAGCAGCGACATATCTGGAAACACCATATATTTT. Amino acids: CASSDISGNTIYF.

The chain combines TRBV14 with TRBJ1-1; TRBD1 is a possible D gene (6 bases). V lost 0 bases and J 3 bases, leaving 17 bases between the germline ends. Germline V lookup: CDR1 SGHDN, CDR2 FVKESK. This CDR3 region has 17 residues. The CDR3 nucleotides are TGTGCCAGCAGCCAAGACAGGGGTGACTTCGGGCACACTGAAGCTTTCTTT. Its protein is CASSQDRGDFGHTEAFF.

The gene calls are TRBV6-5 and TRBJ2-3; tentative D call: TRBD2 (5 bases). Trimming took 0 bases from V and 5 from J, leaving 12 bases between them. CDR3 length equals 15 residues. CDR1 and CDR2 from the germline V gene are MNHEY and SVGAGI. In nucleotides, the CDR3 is TGTGCCAGCAGTTACTCGGGGAGCGTCGGAGATACGCAGTATTTT. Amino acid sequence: CASSYSGSVGDTQYF.

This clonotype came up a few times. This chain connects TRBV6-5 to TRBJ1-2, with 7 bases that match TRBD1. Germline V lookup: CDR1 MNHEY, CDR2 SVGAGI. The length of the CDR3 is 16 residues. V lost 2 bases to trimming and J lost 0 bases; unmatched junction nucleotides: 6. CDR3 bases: TGTGCCAGCAGTTACAGTGGACAGGAAGCTAACTATGGCTACACCTTC. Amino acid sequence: CASSYSGQEANYGYTF.

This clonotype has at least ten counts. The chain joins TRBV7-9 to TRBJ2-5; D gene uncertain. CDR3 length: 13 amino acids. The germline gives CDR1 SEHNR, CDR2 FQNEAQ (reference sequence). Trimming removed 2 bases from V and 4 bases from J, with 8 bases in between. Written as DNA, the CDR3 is TGTGCCAGCAGCTTACGGCCGGGAGAGACCCAGTACTTC. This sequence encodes CASSLRPGETQYF. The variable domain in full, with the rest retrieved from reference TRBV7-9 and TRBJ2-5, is DTGVSQNPRHKITKRGQNVTFRCDPISEHNRLYWYRQTLGQGPEFLTYFQNEAQLEKSRLLSDRFSAERPKGSFSTLEIQRTEQGDSAMYLCASSLRPGETQYFGPGTRLLVL.

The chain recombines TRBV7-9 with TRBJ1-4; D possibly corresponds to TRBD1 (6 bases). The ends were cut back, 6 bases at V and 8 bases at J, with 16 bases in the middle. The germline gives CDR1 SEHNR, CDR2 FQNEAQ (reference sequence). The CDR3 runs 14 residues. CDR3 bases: TGTGCCAGCAGTTCTCGGGACAAAGGCGAAAAACTGTTTTTT. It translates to CASSSRDKGEKLFF.

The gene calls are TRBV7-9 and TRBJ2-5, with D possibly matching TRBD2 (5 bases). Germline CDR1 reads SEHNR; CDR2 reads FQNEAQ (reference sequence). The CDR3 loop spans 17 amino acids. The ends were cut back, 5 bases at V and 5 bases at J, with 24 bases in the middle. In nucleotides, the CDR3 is TGTGCCAGCAGCAGGAGGCGGACCCTCGCGGCCGCGGAGACCCAGTACTTC. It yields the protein CASSRRRTLAAAETQYF.

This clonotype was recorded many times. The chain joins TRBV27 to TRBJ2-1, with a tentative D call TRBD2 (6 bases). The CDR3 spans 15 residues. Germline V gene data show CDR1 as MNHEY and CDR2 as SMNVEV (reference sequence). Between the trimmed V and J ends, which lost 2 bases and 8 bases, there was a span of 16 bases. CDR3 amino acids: CASSLKVTSFDEQFF. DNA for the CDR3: TGTGCCAGCAGTTTAAAGGTCACTAGCTTCGATGAGCAGTTCTTC.

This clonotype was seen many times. The CDR3 region has the DNA TGTGCCAGCAGCCTACAGCTTGACGACCCTCGTGCTTTCTTT. Its protein product is CASSLQLDDPRAFF. The chain has TRBV7-2 and TRBJ1-1; no clear D. V was pared by 5 bases and J by 11 bases, with 21 bases between. Germline lookup yields CDR1 SGHTA and CDR2 FQGNSA. The CDR3 totals 14 residues.

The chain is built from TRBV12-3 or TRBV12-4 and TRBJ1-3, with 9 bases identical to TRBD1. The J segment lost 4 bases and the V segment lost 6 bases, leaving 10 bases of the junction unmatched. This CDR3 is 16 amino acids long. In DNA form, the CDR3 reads TGTGCCAGCAGCCGTACTACAGGGGGCTACGGAAACACCATATATTTT. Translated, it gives CASSRTTGGYGNTIYF.

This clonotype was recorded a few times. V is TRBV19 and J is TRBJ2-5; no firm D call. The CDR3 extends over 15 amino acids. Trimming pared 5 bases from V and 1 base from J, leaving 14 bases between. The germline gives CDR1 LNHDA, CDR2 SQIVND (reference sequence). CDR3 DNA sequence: TGTGCCAGTAGTGGGATTAGAACCCCCCAAGAGACCCAGTACTTC. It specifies CASSGIRTPQETQYF.

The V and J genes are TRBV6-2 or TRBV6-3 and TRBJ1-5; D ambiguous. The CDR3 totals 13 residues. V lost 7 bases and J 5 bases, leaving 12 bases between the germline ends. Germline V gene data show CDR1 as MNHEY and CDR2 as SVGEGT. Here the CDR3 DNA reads TGTGCCAGCACCCCGGACGGATATCAGCCCCAGCATTTT. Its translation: CASTPDGYQPQHF.

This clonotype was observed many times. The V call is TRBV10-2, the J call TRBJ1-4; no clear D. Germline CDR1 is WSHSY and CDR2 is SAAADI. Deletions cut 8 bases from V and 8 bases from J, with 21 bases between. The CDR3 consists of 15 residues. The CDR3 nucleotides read TGCGCCAGCGCGGGAAATGATGTCGCGACAGAAAAACTGTTTTTT. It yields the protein CASAGNDVATEKLFF.